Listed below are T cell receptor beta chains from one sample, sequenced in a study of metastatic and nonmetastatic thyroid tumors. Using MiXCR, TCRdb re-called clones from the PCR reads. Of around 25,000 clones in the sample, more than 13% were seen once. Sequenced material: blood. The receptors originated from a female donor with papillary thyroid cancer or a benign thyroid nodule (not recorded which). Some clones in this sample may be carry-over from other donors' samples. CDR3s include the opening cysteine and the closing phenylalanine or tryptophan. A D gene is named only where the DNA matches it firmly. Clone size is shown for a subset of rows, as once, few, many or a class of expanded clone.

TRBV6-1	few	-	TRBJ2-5	TGTACCAGCATGGGGGACAATCAAGAGACCCAGTACTTC	CTSMGDNQETQYF
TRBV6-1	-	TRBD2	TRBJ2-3	TGTGCCAGCAGTGAAGCTGCCCCGGGGGGGGGCGGTCAGTATTTT	CASSEAAPGGGGQYF
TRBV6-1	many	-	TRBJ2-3	TGTGCCAGCAGTGGGGGCCCCGCAGGGTCAGATACGCAGTATTTT	CASSGGPAGSDTQYF
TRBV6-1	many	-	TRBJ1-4	TGTGCCAGCAGTACTCTTCGAAGCACAAGAGACAATGAAAAACTGTTTTTT	CASSTLRSTRDNEKLFF
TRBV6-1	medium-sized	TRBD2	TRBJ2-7	TGTGCCAGCAGTCTAGCGGGAGGATCGTACGAGCAGTACTTC	CASSLAGGSYEQYF
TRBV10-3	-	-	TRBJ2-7	TGTGCCATCATTGAGTCTGCCCCTACCTACAAGCAGTACTTC	CAIIESAPTYKQYF
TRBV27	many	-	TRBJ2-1	TGTGCCAGCAGTTTCCAGGTTAACAATGAGCAGTTCTTC	CASSFQVNNEQFF
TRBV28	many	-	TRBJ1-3	TGTGCCAGCAGCCCCATCCTAGGCCTACAGAGCTCTGGAAACACCATATATTTT	CASSPILGLQSSGNTIYF
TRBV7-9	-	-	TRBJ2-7	TGTGCCAGCAGCCCCGGTTGGCTCGAGCAGTACTTC	CASSPGWLEQYF
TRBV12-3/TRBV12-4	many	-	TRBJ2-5	TGTGCCAGCAGTTTCACAGCCCAAGGGACCCAGTACTTC	CASSFTAQGTQYF
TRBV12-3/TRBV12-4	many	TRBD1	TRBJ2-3	TGTGCCAGCAGTTCAACCGGAGAGAGGGGGCGGGATACGCAGTATTTT	CASSSTGERGRDTQYF
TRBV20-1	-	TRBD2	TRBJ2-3	TGCAGTGCTTCTGCGGGGCTAGCGGGAGATACGCAGTATTTT	CSASAGLAGDTQYF
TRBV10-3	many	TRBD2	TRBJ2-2	TGTGCCATCAGTGAAGGTAGCGGGAGCGGGGAGCTGTTTTTT	CAISEGSGSGELFF
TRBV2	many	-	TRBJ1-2	TGTGCCAGTAGTGAAGGGACACCAAACACCTTC	CASSEGTPNTF
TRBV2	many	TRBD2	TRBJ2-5	TGTGCCAGCAGTGGGACTAGCGCAGAAGAGACCCAGTACTTC	CASSGTSAEETQYF
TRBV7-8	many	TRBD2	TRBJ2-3	TGTGCCAGCAGCCAACTAGCGGGTTCCACAGATACGCAGTATTTT	CASSQLAGSTDTQYF
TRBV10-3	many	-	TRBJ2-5	TGTGCCATCAGTGACGGCAAGACAAGGGTAGAGACCCAGTACTTC	CAISDGKTRVETQYF
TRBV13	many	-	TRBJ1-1	TGTGCCAGCAGCGCGACAGATACGAACACTGAAGCTTTCTTT	CASSATDTNTEAFF
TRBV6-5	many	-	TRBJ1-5	TGTGCCAGCAGTTACTCGCAACAAGTGGGTCAGCCCCAGCATTTT	CASSYSQQVGQPQHF
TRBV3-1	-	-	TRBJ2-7	TGTGCCAGCAGCCCCAGCGTGGGGGGCATAGGCGAGCAGTACTTC	CASSPSVGGIGEQYF
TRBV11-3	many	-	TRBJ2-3	TGTGCCAGCAGCTTAGAGTCCGGGGCCCCAGATACGCAGTATTTT	CASSLESGAPDTQYF
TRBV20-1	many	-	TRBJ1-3	TGCAGTGCTAGTACAGGGAGGGGAAACACCATATATTTT	CSASTGRGNTIYF
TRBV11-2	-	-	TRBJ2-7	TGTGCCAGCAGCCCCCCTCCACCGGGACACCACTCCTACGAGCAGTACTTC	CASSPPPPGHHSYEQYF
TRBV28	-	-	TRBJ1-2	TGTGCCAGCAGAACCACACGGGGGGCCGGGCTTGGATACACCTTC	CASRTTRGAGLGYTF
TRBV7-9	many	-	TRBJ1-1	TGTGCCAGCAGCGCCACTTTTAGGGACACTGAAGCTTTCTTT	CASSATFRDTEAFF
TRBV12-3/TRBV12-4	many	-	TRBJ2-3	TGTGCCAGCAGTCCCGGGACTTCACGGCCAGATACGCAGTATTTT	CASSPGTSRPDTQYF
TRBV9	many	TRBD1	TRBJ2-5	TGTGCCAGCAGCGCCGGGACAGACCAAGAGACCCAGTACTTC	CASSAGTDQETQYF
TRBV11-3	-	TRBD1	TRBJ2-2	TGTGCCAGCAGCCCAGGACAGGCGAACACCGGGGAGCTGTTTTTT	CASSPGQANTGELFF
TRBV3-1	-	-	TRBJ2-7	TGTGCCAGCAGCCAAACCTACTCTCGGCCCGCCTACGAGCAGTACTTC	CASSQTYSRPAYEQYF
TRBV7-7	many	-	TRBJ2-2	TGTGCTAGCAGCTATGGTATCGCGAACACCGGGGAGCTGTTTTTT	CASSYGIANTGELFF
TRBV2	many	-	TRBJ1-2	TGTGCCAGCAGTGGGGGGGCTGAGCGATTCGGTGGCTACACCTTC	CASSGGAERFGGYTF
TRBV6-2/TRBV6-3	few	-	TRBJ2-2	TGTGCCGGCACTGGGGGAACCGGTGAGCTGTTTTTT	CAGTGGTGELFF
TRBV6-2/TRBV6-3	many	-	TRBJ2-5	TGTGCCAGCAGGCTGGGAGTTCAAGAGACCCAGTACTTC	CASRLGVQETQYF
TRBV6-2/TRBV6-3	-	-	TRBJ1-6	TGTGCCAGCAGTTACTACTACGATAATTCACCCCTCCACTTT	CASSYYYDNSPLHF
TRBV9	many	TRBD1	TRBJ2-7	TGTGCCAGCAGCGTAGAGGGACAGGGCTACGAGCAGTACTTC	CASSVEGQGYEQYF
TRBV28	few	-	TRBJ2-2	TGTGCCATCAGTTCGGTAGGACAGAGCAACACCAGGGAGCTGTTTTTT	CAISSVGQSNTRELFF
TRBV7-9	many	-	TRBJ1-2	TGTGCCAGCAGCTTAGGATTCACGGGCTACACCTTC	CASSLGFTGYTF
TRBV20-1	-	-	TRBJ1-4	TGCAGTGCCTCAGAGGTCCAGGGGGAAAAACTGTTTTTT	CSASEVQGEKLFF
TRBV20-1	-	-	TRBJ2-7	TGCAGTGCTCGGGACGACGACTACGAGCAGTACTTC	CSARDDDYEQYF
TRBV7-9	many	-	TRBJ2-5	TGTGCCAGCAGCTTAGCGACGAGGGGTCAAGAGACCCAGTACTTC	CASSLATRGQETQYF
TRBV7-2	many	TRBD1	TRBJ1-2	TGTGCCAGCAGCCCTGGACAGGGTGGCTACACCTTC	CASSPGQGGYTF
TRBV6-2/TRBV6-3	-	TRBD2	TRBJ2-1	TGTGCCAGCAGTTCCGCGGGGGACTCCTACAATGAGCAGTTCTTC	CASSSAGDSYNEQFF
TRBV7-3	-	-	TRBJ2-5	TGTGCCAGCATCCCAGGGGGGGAAGAGACCCAGTACTTC	CASIPGGEETQYF
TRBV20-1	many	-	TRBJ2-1	TGCAGTGCTAGAGGGCGCCAAACGAACTACAATGAGCAGTTCTTC	CSARGRQTNYNEQFF
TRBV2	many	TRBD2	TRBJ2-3	TGTGCCAGCGGCCCCGCGGGAGCTAGCACAGATACGCAGTATTTT	CASGPAGASTDTQYF
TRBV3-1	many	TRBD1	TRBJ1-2	TGTGCCAGCAGCCAACCGGGACAGGGAGACTATGGCTACACCTTC	CASSQPGQGDYGYTF
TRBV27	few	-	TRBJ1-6	TGTGCCAGCAGTGGGTCCGGGACACAACTCAATTCACCCCTCCACTTT	CASSGSGTQLNSPLHF
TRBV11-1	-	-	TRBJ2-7	TGTGCCAGCAGCTCCGGGAATACGGGACAATACGAGCAGTACTTC	CASSSGNTGQYEQYF
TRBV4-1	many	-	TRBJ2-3	TGCGCCAGCAGCCAAGATTGGACCCTTCTAGCCACAGATACGCAGTATTTT	CASSQDWTLLATDTQYF
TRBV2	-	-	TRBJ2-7	TGTGCCAGCGGACAAAATCGAGGCGGCGAGCAGTACTTC	CASGQNRGGEQYF
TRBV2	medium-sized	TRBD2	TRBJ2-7	TGTGCCAGCAGGACTAGCGGGAGCTCCTACGAGCAGTACTTC	CASRTSGSSYEQYF
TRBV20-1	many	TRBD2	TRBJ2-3	TGCAGTGCGCCGACTAGCGGGAGGGCCGATACGCAGTATTTT	CSAPTSGRADTQYF
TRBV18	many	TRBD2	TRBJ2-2	TGTGCCAGCTCACCACGGGGCCTCGGGACTAGCGGTGGGACCGGGGAGCTGTTTTTT	CASSPRGLGTSGGTGELFF
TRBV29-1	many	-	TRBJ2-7	TGCAGCGCCGAGGGGGCAGACTGGAGGGGCGAGCAGTACTTC	CSAEGADWRGEQYF
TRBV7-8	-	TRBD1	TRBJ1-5	TGTGCCAGCAGCTTAGGGCAGGGGGTTCGGGATCAGCCCCAGCATTTT	CASSLGQGVRDQPQHF